This T cell receptor (beta chain) came from a study of T cell repertoires in cytomegalovirus infection. Overall study: Matching HLA type and CMV infection were both indicated by public TCR beta signatures. Study-level results: Ex vivo responses were dominated by HLA-C-restricted CMV-specific TCR beta clonotypes. The cumulative frequency of public TCR beta families distinguished individuals who carried CMV together with the relevant HLA.

MiXCR, run by TCRdb on the reads, gives a single entry per CDR3 protein. The sample carries 7,000 to 8,000 distinct CDR3 sequences, about 49% recorded once. As regards this clonotype: Its antigen is as yet unknown.

Germline lookup yields CDR1 SGHAT and CDR2 FQDESV (reference sequence). The CDR3 runs to 15 residues. V was clipped by 3 bases and J by 5 bases; unmatched bases: 8. The sequenced sample was PBMCs, sequenced either directly or after in vitro stimulation (not recorded which). V gene TRBV11-1 combines with J gene TRBJ2-3, with TRBD2 identical over 7 bases. The receptor was isolated from a human donor in good health (CMV status not recorded). Some clones in this sample may be carry-over from other donors' samples. CDR3 DNA: TGTGCCAGCAGCTTCGAGGGAGGGCCAGTAGATACGCAGTATTTT. Translated, it gives CASSFEGGPVDTQYF.